This T cell receptor beta chain stems from a study of OX40 agonist ivuxolimab in advanced cancers. Study information: Dosing consisted of intravenous ivuxolimab at 0.01 to 10 mg/kg every 2 weeks. Three patients responded partially, comprising one with hepatocellular carcinoma and two with cutaneous melanoma.

Here immunoSEQ multiplex PCR was the method, and the copy in TCRdb shows in-frame clones only, minus some. This table holds some 62,000 clones, approximately 79% found once. Germline lookup yields CDR1 SGHRS and CDR2 YFSETQ. Trimming left V 4 bases short and J 3 bases short, with 10 bases between. The CDR3 extends over 14 amino acids. This clone was counted at least ten times. If patients had autoimmune disease history or systemic immunosuppression, they were excluded. The receptor was isolated from an adult with an advanced solid tumor such as melanoma, head and neck, liver or kidney cancer. Source: CD4+ or CD8+ T cells sorted from blood, taken in a trial of the OX40 agonist ivuxolimab. The gene calls are TRBV5-1 and TRBJ2-2; a weak D match, TRBD2 (5 bases). The CDR3 sequence is CASSNGIYTGELFF. In nucleotides, the CDR3 is TGCGCCAGCAGCAACGGGATTTACACCGGGGAGCTGTTTTTT. The variable domain in full, with the rest retrieved from reference TRBV5-1 and TRBJ2-2, is KAGVTQTPRYLIKTRGQQVTLSCSPISGHRSVSWYQQTPGQGLQFLFEYFSETQRNKGNFPGRFSGRQFSNSRSEMNVSTLELGDSALYLCASSNGIYTGELFFGEGSRLTVL.